This T cell receptor (beta chain) was recovered during a study of T cell responses to AZD1222 COVID-19 vaccine (dated by TCRdb to the early 2020s). About the full investigation: TCR sequencing covered more than 230 trial participants: some 210 given two doses of AZD1222 and about 26 given two doses of MenACWY control vaccine. Enrollment into the trials was organized by age into subgroups of 18-55, 56-69 and 70-plus years, and those subgroups contained 148, 28 and 57 TCR-sequenced participants, respectively. What the study reported, not specific to this receptor: Vaccine-associated CD4 TCRs spanned the whole spike protein, with dominant responses in regions 160-218 and 743-854. Participants were mostly white British, with more females than males. The authors suggested clonal diversity may have been underestimated. Because no samples from the day 14 peak response were available, repertoires could be characterized only after the peak T cell response. In the small 56-69-year group, the increase in depth fell short of significance, most likely because of low power. Epitopes outside the regions mutated in the B.1.351 and B.1.1.7 variants were reportedly recognized by nearly half of the unique spike-specific TCRs. After two AZD1222 doses, both the breadth and the depth of spike-specific TCRs were significantly higher than at day 0 and than in MenACWY recipients. Conclusions about previously exposed vaccinees were limited because only 6 or 7 AZD1222 recipients were SARS-CoV-2 seropositive at baseline.

The CDR3 regions of human TCRbeta chains were subjected to immunosequencing. For the original study's pipeline: TCRs in the repertoires were matched against a reference library of SARS-CoV-2-specific TCRs that had been generated with the MIRA antigen-specificity platform. Breadth was defined as the fraction of unique TCRs that were SARS-CoV-2-associated, and depth was defined as the fraction of total T cells that were SARS-CoV-2-associated. Using the MIRA data, each spike-specific TCR was mapped to the spike region that the TCR reacts to and placed in a CD4 or CD8 class. Log10-transformed breadth and depth values were compared by one-way ANOVA with Sidak's multiple comparisons tests. Imported from immuneACCESS, the table was reduced by TCRdb to in-frame sequences with V and J called. These copies leave out some clones; in studies compared against another copy, an unresolved V gene accounts for under half, and the cause of the remainder is not known. D and trimming were read from the DNA, whereas the V and J calls and clone size are those reported in that table. The sample records about 150,000 clones, more than 85% of which are singletons. The ten largest clones represent roughly 1.6% of the sample.

Interpreted using the paper, the time point label stands for: about 28 days (+/-7) after the second vaccine dose. Because spike-specific TCR depth and breadth did not differ between the two schedules, AZD1222 recipients who got a second dose at roughly 4 weeks were pooled with those who got a second dose at roughly 12 weeks. The vaccinee samples were drawn from two UK trials, COV001 and COV002, one of which was a single-blind randomized controlled phase 2/3 trial testing AZD1222 (ChAdOx1 nCoV-19) in healthy adults. For TCRbeta chain sequencing, PBMC samples from trial participants were taken at day 0 and at day 28 after the second dose. As to this clone: Its recognized antigen is unknown. No base quality values were provided; no much bigger clone lies one nucleotide off.

V was cut back by 1 base and J by 7 bases, leaving a gap of 10 bases between them. From cysteine to phenylalanine, the CDR3 is 13 amino acids long. Only CDR3 DNA is held: 39 bases, read in frame from base 1. Reading the germline V gene gives CDR1 SGHNT and CDR2 YENEEA. The chain is encoded by TRBV11-3 joined to TRBJ1-1; TRBD1 is a weak D gene call, 5 bases matching. The starting material was peripheral blood, obtained 28 days after the second AZD1222 dose. The clonotype was recovered from an adult who received the AZD1222 COVID-19 vaccine. The DNA sequence is as follows: TGTGCCAGCAGCTTAGGGTCGGGGGGTGAAGCTTTCTTT. It translates as CASSLGSGGEAFF.